This TCR beta chain derives from a study of early stage breast cancer tumors. The CDR3 sequence is 13 residues long. Trimming pared 0 bases from V and 5 bases from J, leaving 5 bases between. The germline gives CDR1 MGHRA, CDR2 YSYEKL. Sequenced by immunoSEQ multiplex PCR; TCRdb stores in-frame clones only, minus some. This sample has 60,000 to 75,000 clones, with around 80% found just once. This clone came up a few times. The origin of this receptor is a person aged 40-50 years with breast cancer. Sequenced material: blood. The V and J genes are TRBV4-1 and TRBJ1-5; D gene uncertain. CDR3 coding DNA: TGCGCCAGCAGCCAAGATGGTTATCAGCCCCAGCATTTT. Protein product: CASSQDGYQPQHF.